One and the same sample provided the 14 T cell receptor beta chains below, sequenced in a study of identical twins (TCRdb year 2016). Libraries came from 5' RACE. The run used an Illumina HiSeq 2000. TCRdb itself trimmed the public reads at Q25 with fastp, ran MiXCR and retained productive beta chains. Each entry is one CDR3 protein sequence, shown with its most common DNA and genes. The sample records hundreds of thousands of distinct CDR3 sequences, about 12% of which are singletons. The ten largest clones capture roughly 7% of the sample. The sample was also linked to a second study, of yellow fever vaccine responses in identical twins.

The sequenced sample was CD8+ T cells sorted from blood. These receptors all stem from a woman aged 18-30 years in good health.

V is TRBV29-1 and J is TRBJ2-3; D gene uncertain. V shed 7 bases and J shed 5 bases, with 7 bases lying between them. The CDR3 sequence is 10 residues long. Germline V gives CDR1 SQVTM, CDR2 ANQGSEA. The chain's CDR3 is CSAARDTQYF. DNA of the CDR3: TGCAGCGCTGCTCGAGATACGCAGTATTTT.

The chain joins TRBV27 to TRBJ2-5; possibly TRBD2 for D (5 bases). V was pared by 7 bases and J by 2 bases, with 14 bases between. CDR3 size: 14 residues. Germline lookup yields CDR1 MNHEY and CDR2 SMNVEV (reference sequence). This CDR3 is CASTPDGDQETQYF. The CDR3 DNA sequence: TGTGCCAGCACACCTGACGGGGATCAAGAGACCCAGTACTTC.

This clonotype occurred a few times. The V call is TRBV10-2, the J call TRBJ2-3, with D tentatively TRBD2 (6 bases). The CDR3 loop spans 15 amino acids. V gave up 0 bases and J gave up 1 base, with 8 bases separating them. Germline V gene lookup returns CDR1 WSHSY and CDR2 SAAADI. CDR3 coding DNA: TGCGCCAGCAGTGAGTCCTGGGGGGGCACAGATACGCAGTATTTT. Its translation: CASSESWGGTDTQYF.

V and J are TRBV20-1 and TRBJ2-7, with D unresolved. CDR3 length: 14 residues. V lost 1 base, J lost 4 bases, and 14 bases lay in between. Germline values: CDR1 DFQATT, CDR2 SNEGSKA (reference sequence). CDR3 residues: CSARAKDRMYEQYV. CDR3 in DNA: TGCAGTGCTAGAGCGAAGGACCGCATGTACGAGCAGTACGTC.

This clonotype has at least ten counts. The chain links TRBV5-1 to TRBJ2-2; D is undetermined. The CDR3 sequence is 15 residues long. Germline values: CDR1 SGHRS, CDR2 YFSETQ. Deletions cut 5 bases from V and 2 bases from J, with 13 bases between. CDR3 nucleotides: TGCGCCAGCAGTACACCTACGACCAACACCGGGGAGCTGTTTTTT. It is translated as CASSTPTTNTGELFF.

This clonotype was seen ten or more times. The chain carries TRBV7-9 and TRBJ2-1; D might be TRBD1 or TRBD2, each matching 5 bases. The CDR3 is 14 residues long. Germline CDR1 reads SEHNR; CDR2 reads FQNEAQ (reference sequence). V was trimmed by 1 base and J by 8 bases, leaving 12 bases between them. The CDR3 region has the DNA TGTGCCAGCAGCTTAGAAGCAATGGGGGATGAGCAGTTCTTC. This sequence encodes CASSLEAMGDEQFF.

This clonotype came up many times. The V gene is TRBV27, the J gene TRBJ1-5; unclear D gene. The germline V gene encodes CDR1 MNHEY and CDR2 SMNVEV (reference sequence). The CDR3 is made up of 12 amino acids. V was cut by 6 bases and J by 6 bases, with 9 bases left in between. CDR3 sequence (DNA): TGTGCCAGCAGGCACGGGAGTCAGCCCCAGCATTTT. Amino acid sequence: CASRHGSQPQHF.

This clonotype was detected many times. The rearrangement uses TRBV15 and TRBJ1-3; TRBD1 aligns across 9 bases. J lost 2 bases, V lost 8 bases, and 4 bases had no gene match. CDR3 length: 14 residues. Germline CDR1 reads LNHNV; CDR2 reads YYDKDF (reference sequence). The CDR3, as DNA: TGTGCCACCGGCCGGGACAGGGCTGGAAACACCATATATTTT. Its translation is CATGRDRAGNTIYF.

Only a few counts were recorded for this clonotype. The V and J genes are TRBV5-5 and TRBJ2-1; weak D call: TRBD2 (6 bases). Germline V gene data show CDR1 as SGHKS and CDR2 as YYEKEE (reference sequence). The CDR3 is made up of 17 amino acids. V was trimmed by 0 bases and J by 6 bases, leaving 19 bases between them. The CDR3 nucleotides are TGTGCCAGCAGCTTGGCCATACGTGGGTTTAGCGGCAATGAGCAGTTCTTC. The encoded protein is CASSLAIRGFSGNEQFF.

This clonotype was seen a handful of times. This chain connects TRBV15 to TRBJ2-1, with D maybe TRBD2 (6 bases). V lost 5 bases, J lost 0 bases, and 14 bases lay in between. The CDR3 runs 16 residues. Germline V gene sequence: CDR1 LNHNV, CDR2 YYDKDF (reference sequence). The CDR3 sequence: CATSGLAESSYNEQFF. CDR3 coding DNA: TGTGCCACCAGCGGGTTAGCGGAGAGCTCCTACAATGAGCAGTTCTTC.

The chain links TRBV12-3 or TRBV12-4 to TRBJ2-2; D not resolved. The V end was cut by 6 bases, the J end by 7 bases, with 12 bases between. The CDR3 length is 13 residues. The CDR3, as DNA: TGTGCCAGCAGCCTAATAGTGGGCGGGGAGCTGTTTTTT. Translating gives CASSLIVGGELFF.

This rearrangement joins TRBV14 to TRBJ2-7, with no clear D. V lost 4 bases and J lost 5, with 21 bases in between. Germline V gene sequence: CDR1 SGHDN, CDR2 FVKESK. The CDR3 is 16 residues long. CDR3 in amino acids: CASSPPGWPGVHEQYV. The CDR3 DNA is TGTGCCAGCAGCCCCCCGGGTTGGCCTGGGGTCCACGAGCAGTACGTC.

This chain links TRBV20-1 with TRBJ2-7; D ambiguous. Germline-derived CDR1 and CDR2 are DFQATT and SNEGSKA (reference sequence). Deletions cut 6 bases from V and 1 base from J, with 13 bases between. The CDR3 extends over 13 amino acids. The DNA of the CDR3 is TGCAGTGCCCAAGCCCCTGAATCCTACGAGCAGTACGTC. Amino acid sequence: CSAQAPESYEQYV.

The sample holds a few counts of this clonotype. The rearrangement joins TRBV2 to TRBJ1-2; a weak D match, TRBD1 (5 bases). CDR3 size: 14 residues. CDR1 SNHLY and CDR2 FYNNEI come from the germline V gene. V was pared by 3 bases and J by 2 bases, with 10 bases between. CDR3 sequence reads: CASSETGDNYGYTF. Here the CDR3 DNA reads TGTGCCAGCAGTGAGACTGGGGACAACTATGGCTACACCTTC.